This T cell receptor (beta chain) stems from a study of neurological immune-mediated disorders (dated by TCRdb to the late 2010s). For context, the study as a whole: Of the roughly 34 multiple sclerosis patients, some 31 had relapsing-remitting MS and 3 had secondary progressive MS. Alongside PBMC samples, the set of about 100 TCR-beta libraries contained longitudinal samples, technical triplicates, and paired CD4+ and CD8+ T-cell subsets that had been sorted. Using UMI-based sequencing, the study compared peripheral blood TCR-beta repertoires from patients with HTLV-I-associated myelopathy (HAM/TSP), patients with multiple sclerosis, and healthy controls. Of the 60 to 70 subjects in the cohort, around 14 were HAM/TSP patients, roughly 35 were multiple sclerosis patients, and some 20 were healthy controls. General findings and caveats noted by the study authors: Expanded clones from different subjects shared no identical CDR3 amino acid sequences, which suggests that TCR-beta repertoires were private in all groups. The MS cluster showed no association with clinical or MRI features, and the authors stated that larger cohorts are needed. In a phylogenetic analysis, the repertoires of 18 out of 34 MS patients fell into a single cluster of related CDR3 sequences, pointing to a possible signature at the repertoire level. TCR clonal expansion was greatest in HAM/TSP patients and smallest in MS patients, who ranked below even healthy controls.

cDNA was synthesized by template-switch 5'RACE using a primer carrying a 10-nucleotide random unique molecular identifier by which each TCR transcript was tagged. Every sequencing run yielded over 180 million TCR-beta sequences covering 15-18 subjects. The RNeasy kit was used to extract total RNA. Using the KAPA Real-time Library Amplification kit, TCR-beta VDJ regions were amplified with primers for the TCR constant region and the 5'RACE anchor. A first PCR added sample indexes and Illumina adaptors, after which a second PCR increased the library yield. After purification with Ampure beads, the TCR product of roughly 650 bp was size-selected on a 2% E-gel SizeSelection system. Library quality was checked on a Bioanalyzer, concentration was measured with Qubit, and libraries were quantified with the Kapa Library Quantification kit before pooling. An Illumina HiSeq 2500 was used to sequence the libraries paired-end at 2 x 150 bp. To increase sequence diversity, roughly 24-31% phiX was spiked into each library pool. In the source study's methods: The UMI-based MiGEC pipeline processed quality-filtered reads and removed over 80% of raw TCR sequences during error correction. VDJ genes were aligned to IMGT germline references, and each clonotype was defined by a unique CDR3 amino acid sequence together with V-J genes. Clonal expansion, Shannon diversity and CDR3 relatedness were evaluated with VDJtools (CalcPairwiseDistances, ClusterSamples), while phylogenetic trees were built in CLCbio workbench. Expanded clones were defined as having at least 8 unique UMIs, based on coefficient-of-variation modelling across technical triplicates. TCRdb handled the public reads itself, with Q25 trimming in fastp and clone calling in MiXCR, and kept productive beta chains. CDR3 protein sequences are deduplicated, and each keeps its most common genes and DNA. It is TCRdb's table, rather than the study itself, that gives the V and J calls and clone size. For this sample the table gives approximately 38,000 distinct CDR3 sequences, of which approximately 2.4% were detected only once. The ten largest make up 2.4% of the sample.

This clonotype came up many times. The specificity of this receptor is unknown. Base-call qualities are not available, and no considerably larger clone is one nucleotide away. For unsorted PBMC libraries, 2 million PBMCs were used after storage in RNAlater at -80 degrees C until RNA extraction. Multiple sclerosis patients were enrolled in a US clinical protocol evaluating disease progression by magnetic resonance imaging. PBMCs were separated from peripheral blood using Ficoll-Hypaque density gradient centrifugation and then cryopreserved in liquid nitrogen. Sequenced input: PBMCs. This TCR was sampled from a man in his fifties with multiple sclerosis.

The nucleotides read TGCAGTACAAACGCCGGGGGCTATGGCTACACCTTC. The resulting protein is CSTNAGGYGYTF. Recombination linked TRBV20-1 to TRBJ1-2, and perhaps TRBD1 as D gene, on 5 matching bases. From the cysteine through the phenylalanine, the CDR3 covers 12 amino acids. Only the CDR3 DNA is retained, 36 bases long and in frame from the first base. Relative to germline, V is 8 bases shorter and J is 4 bases shorter, with 14 bases between their ends. CDR1 and CDR2 are drawn from the germline V gene (reference sequence): DFQATT, SNEGSKA.